This TCR beta chain was identified in a study of spatial heterogeneity in lung cancer. Germline values: CDR1 DFQATT, CDR2 SNEGSKA (reference sequence). The CDR3 loop spans 18 amino acids. V dropped 3 bases and J dropped 6; count of bases not matched to a gene: 12. TCRdb called the 5' RACE reads again in MiXCR, with one record for every CDR3 protein. The sample shows around 4,100 distinct CDR3 sequences, 53% of them seen only once. Specified time point: sample taken at primary tumor resection. TCRs were sequenced from unsorted whole RNA of tumor, nontumor lung or PBMC. Worth noting for this clonotype: This beta chain represents an off-target read in a library built for alpha chains; its size is of limited meaning.

This sequence joins TRBV20-1 and TRBJ2-2, with 14 bases identical to TRBD2. This TCR was sampled from a female donor with early-stage non-small cell lung cancer. The sequences come from PBMCs, collected at surgery. The CDR3 bases are TGCAGTGCTAGTAGGCGACTAGCGGGAGGGCCGGCGTCCGGGGAGCTGTTTTTT. Protein sequence: CSASRRLAGGPASGELFF.